One and the same sample provided the 31 T cell receptor beta chains below, sequenced in a study of identical twins. MiXCR was run by TCRdb on the 5' RACE reads, yielding one entry per CDR3 protein. This sample yields some 730,000 distinct CDR3 sequences, of which 18% are seen a single time; about 12% belongs to the top ten. The sample was also reused in another study, on T cells expressing NK-cell markers.

Material for sequencing was PBMCs. Source of these receptors: a woman between 18 and 29 years old in good health.

The chain carries TRBV9 and TRBJ2-3; D might be TRBD2 (6 bases). V was pared by 0 bases and J by 0 bases, with 17 bases between. The CDR3 sequence is 18 residues long. From germline, CDR1 is SGDLS and CDR2 YYNGEE. CDR3 coding DNA: TGTGCCAGCAGCGTAGAGGGCGAGGCGGGACGGAGCACAGATACGCAGTATTTT. Translating gives CASSVEGEAGRSTDTQYF.

The CDR3 bases are TGCAGTGCTAGACCACGGACTAGCGGGAGTGTTAATGAGCAGTTCTTC. The encoded protein is CSARPRTSGSVNEQFF. The chain couples TRBV20-1 to TRBJ2-1; 13 positions agree with TRBD2. Germline CDR1 is DFQATT and CDR2 is SNEGSKA (reference sequence). This CDR3 region has 16 residues. V lost 2 bases and J lost 7; bases outside the gene matches: 8.

The rearrangement uses TRBV12-3 or TRBV12-4 and TRBJ2-7, with 7 bases fitting TRBD2. Trimming at V came to 5 bases and at J to 3 bases, leaving 13 bases not matched to a gene. CDR3 length: 16 amino acids. In DNA, the CDR3 is TGTGCCAGCAGTCGCTGGACTAGATCTAGCCACTACGAGCAGTACTTC. Protein: CASSRWTRSSHYEQYF.

This clonotype was counted between two and nine times. V gene TRBV5-1 combines with J gene TRBJ1-1, with 9 bases identical to TRBD1. This CDR3 region has 14 residues. J was trimmed by 6 bases and V by 1 base; bases with no gene match: 4. CDR1 SGHRS and CDR2 YFSETQ come from the germline V gene. The CDR3 protein is CASSLTGTGSEAFF. The DNA of the CDR3 is TGCGCCAGCAGCTTGACCGGGACAGGGTCTGAAGCTTTCTTT.

The chain employs TRBV12-3 or TRBV12-4 and TRBJ1-3; D is possibly TRBD1 (6 bases). The CDR3 totals 17 residues. The germline V and J ends were trimmed by 3 bases and 0 bases, with 15 bases remaining between them. This chain's CDR3 is CASSFPQGSFSGNTIYF. The CDR3 DNA reads as TGTGCCAGCAGTTTCCCCCAGGGGTCCTTCTCTGGAAACACCATATATTTT.

The chain is built from TRBV20-1 and TRBJ2-1; D remains unclear. Trimming cost V 2 bases and J 8 bases, with 19 bases left between them. Germline V gene sequence: CDR1 DFQATT, CDR2 SNEGSKA (reference sequence). This CDR3 is 15 amino acids long. The CDR3 bases are TGCAGTGCTAGACCCGGACGCTTTCAGCTCTATGAGCAGTTCTTC. Its protein product is CSARPGRFQLYEQFF.

This clonotype showed up just a few times. This rearrangement joins TRBV12-3 or TRBV12-4 to TRBJ2-7; 9 nucleotides agree with TRBD1. The trim removed 5 bases at V and 8 bases at J, leaving 4 bases unmatched. There are 12 residues in the CDR3. The CDR3 loop is CASSRTGDKQYF. The CDR3 DNA sequence: TGTGCCAGCAGTCGGACAGGGGATAAGCAGTACTTC.

J is TRBJ2-3 and V is TRBV5-5; TRBD2 aligns across 11 bases. CDR3 length: 17 residues. CDR1 SGHKS and CDR2 YYEKEE come from the germline V gene (reference sequence). Trimming at V came to 4 bases and at J to 1 base, leaving 8 bases not matched to a gene. The CDR3 DNA is TGTGCCAGCAGCCCACATAGGGGACTAGCGGGCACAGATACGCAGTATTTT. It encodes CASSPHRGLAGTDTQYF.

The V call is TRBV5-1, the J call TRBJ1-1; D not resolved. The CDR3 contains 13 residues. Germline V lookup: CDR1 SGHRS, CDR2 YFSETQ. Trimming took off 3 bases at V and 1 base at J, with 7 bases between the two ends. The CDR3 DNA is TGCGCCAGCAGCTCTCTCTCGAACACTGAAGCTTTCTTT. As protein: CASSSLSNTEAFF.

This clonotype was observed a few times. The chain combines TRBV20-1 with TRBJ2-3, with 13 bases aligning to TRBD2. The CDR3 has 17 residues. Germline V gene lookup returns CDR1 DFQATT and CDR2 SNEGSKA (reference sequence). The V and J ends lost 3 bases and 3 bases, in that order; junction bases with no gene match: 9. CDR3 DNA: TGCAGTGCTAGGGGACTAGCGGGGCTGTTTAGAACAGATACGCAGTATTTT. Its translation is CSARGLAGLFRTDTQYF.

This clonotype has a handful of counts. This chain joins TRBV4-3 and TRBJ1-5, with D uncertain. This CDR3 contains 14 residues. V was shortened by 2 bases and J by 7 bases, with 12 bases between the two germline ends. Germline CDR1 reads LGHNA; CDR2 reads YSLEER. The CDR3 DNA reads as TGCGCCAGCAGCCAATCCAAGGGTAGGCAGCCCCAGCATTTT. Its translation is CASSQSKGRQPQHF.

This clonotype was counted a few times. The J gene is TRBJ2-7, the V gene TRBV21-1. TRBV21-1 represents a pseudogene. The CDR3 loop spans 15 amino acids. The CDR3 sequence: CASSKALFDNHEQYF. For the CDR3, the DNA is TGTGCCAGCAGCAAAGCGCTTTTCGACAACCACGAGCAGTACTTC.

V usage is TRBV9 and J usage is TRBJ2-1, with D possibly TRBD2 on 6 matching bases. Deletions cut 0 bases from V and 6 bases from J, with 13 bases between. Looked up from germline, CDR1 is SGDLS and CDR2 is YYNGEE. CDR3 size: 15 residues. CDR3 region: CASSVGGTLGNEQFF. The CDR3 nucleotides read TGTGCCAGCAGCGTAGGGGGGACTCTGGGCAATGAGCAGTTCTTC.

The J gene is TRBJ2-2, the V gene TRBV25-1; the match to TRBD2 covers 10 bases. V lost 10 bases to trimming and J lost 5 bases; unmatched junction nucleotides: 7. Germline assignment: CDR1 MGHDK and CDR2 SYGVNS. This CDR3 is built from 14 residues. CDR3: CATAGLAETGELFF. In DNA, the CDR3 is TGTGCCACCGCCGGACTAGCGGAAACCGGGGAGCTGTTTTTT.

The chain is built from TRBV5-5 and TRBJ1-6; D ambiguous. The V and J ends lost 4 bases and 13 bases respectively, with 18 bases between them. This CDR3 region has 14 residues. The V gene's germline CDR1 is SGHKS and CDR2 YYEKEE (reference sequence). CDR3 nucleotides: TGTGCCAGCAGCACAACTCCGACTAGTTCGCCCCTCCACTTT. Protein: CASSTTPTSSPLHF.

This clonotype was picked up a small number of times. The gene calls are TRBV24-1 and TRBJ2-3; 7 nucleotides match TRBD2. Germline V lookup: CDR1 KGHDR, CDR2 SFDVKD. This CDR3 is 17 amino acids long. The V segment lost 4 bases and the J segment 6 bases; nucleotides outside the gene matches: 15. CDR3: CATSDSAAAGFRDTQYF. Here the CDR3 DNA reads TGTGCCACCAGTGACTCCGCCGCAGCGGGATTCCGGGATACGCAGTATTTT.

This clonotype was detected a few times. This chain uses TRBV10-3 with TRBJ2-5, with 9 bases matching TRBD1. The V segment lost 3 bases and the J segment 0 bases; nucleotides outside the gene matches: 5. This CDR3 spans 16 amino acids. CDR1 and CDR2 (germline): ENHRY, SYGVKD. As DNA, the CDR3 is TGTGCCATCAGTGATTCGGGACAGGGTCACCAAGAGACCCAGTACTTC. Its protein is CAISDSGQGHQETQYF.

J is TRBJ1-1 and V is TRBV12-5, with 7 bases fitting TRBD1. In germline, CDR1 is LGHNT, CDR2 FRNRAP. This CDR3 is built from 14 residues. The V and J ends lost 3 bases and 6 bases, in that order; junction bases with no gene match: 7. The CDR3 nucleotides are TGTGCTAGTGGTTTAATCGGGACAGTCTCTGAAGCTTTCTTT. Residues: CASGLIGTVSEAFF.

This clonotype was counted a few times. The chain couples TRBV6-5 to TRBJ2-1; no clear D gene. Trimming pared 0 bases from V and 10 bases from J, leaving 10 bases between. Germline V lookup: CDR1 MNHEY, CDR2 SVGAGI. This CDR3 is 13 amino acids long. The CDR3 here is CASSYSNLKEQFF. CDR3 nucleotides: TGTGCCAGCAGTTACTCGAATCTGAAGGAGCAGTTCTTC.

The chain combines TRBV7-9 with TRBJ1-2; D might be TRBD1 (5 bases). The CDR3 extends over 15 amino acids. Trimming took off 3 bases at V and 6 bases at J, with 17 bases between the two ends. CDR1 is SEHNR and CDR2 is FQNEAQ in the germline V gene (reference sequence). The CDR3 DNA reads TGTGCCAGCAGCTTCGGGACTGCCTTATTGGATGGCTACACCTTC. Protein sequence: CASSFGTALLDGYTF. Supplemented by reference TRBV7-9 and TRBJ1-2, the full variable domain reads DTGVSQNPRHKITKRGQNVTFRCDPISEHNRLYWYRQTLGQGPEFLTYFQNEAQLEKSRLLSDRFSAERPKGSFSTLEIQRTEQGDSAMYLCASSFGTALLDGYTFGSGTRLTVV.

This clonotype was counted between two and nine times. V gene TRBV7-3 combines with J gene TRBJ1-1, with TRBD1 identical over 7 bases. Trimming at V came to 5 bases and at J to 5 bases, leaving 5 bases not matched to a gene. Germline CDR1 reads SGHTA; CDR2 reads FQGTGA. The CDR3 loop spans 13 amino acids. CDR3 sequence: CASSPGGTTEAFF. The CDR3 nucleotides read TGTGCCAGCAGCCCAGGGGGGACAACTGAAGCTTTCTTT.

V and J are TRBV30 and TRBJ2-3; unclear D gene. The V and J ends lost 2 bases and 5 bases respectively, with 5 bases between them. The CDR3 is 11 residues long. CDR1 GTSNPN and CDR2 SVGIG come from the germline V gene (reference sequence). The CDR3 spells CAWSTQDTQYF. As DNA, the CDR3 is TGTGCCTGGAGTACCCAAGATACGCAGTATTTT. Full variable domain (outside the CDR3, taken from reference TRBV30 and TRBJ2-3): SQTIHQWPATLVQPVGSPLSLECTVEGTSNPNLYWYRQAAGRGLQLLFYSVGIGQISSEVPQNLSASRPQDRQFILSSKKLLLSDSGFYLCAWSTQDTQYFGPGTRLTVL.

At least ten counts were recorded for this clonotype. This sequence joins TRBV3-1 and TRBJ2-3; possible D gene TRBD1, 5 bases. The CDR3 loop spans 13 amino acids. The germline gives CDR1 LGHDT, CDR2 YNNKEL (reference sequence). The V and J ends lost 1 base and 5 bases respectively, with 7 bases between them. CDR3 residues: CASSQGTLDTQYF. DNA of the CDR3: TGTGCCAGCAGCCAAGGGACACTAGATACGCAGTATTTT.

This clonotype came up a few times. The chain carries TRBV4-1 and TRBJ1-6; 11 bases are shared with TRBD1. The ends lost 1 base at V and 9 bases at J; junction bases unmatched: 5. The CDR3 runs 16 residues. Germline V gene lookup returns CDR1 MGHRA and CDR2 YSYEKL. This CDR3 is CASSQGGGTGGSPLHF. DNA of the CDR3: TGCGCCAGCAGCCAAGGAGGCGGGACAGGGGGTTCACCCCTCCACTTT.

Only a few counts were recorded for this clonotype. At one boundary the junction diverges from the germline segment, which might be a read error. The genes are TRBV7-9 and TRBJ2-7, with D tentatively TRBD2 (6 bases). The CDR3 length is 15 residues. The germline CDR1 and CDR2 sequences are SEHNR and FQNEAQ (reference sequence). CDR3 sequence (DNA): TGTGCCAGCAGCTTAGGGTCCAGCGGGCTCCTCCGACCGTTCTTC. It specifies CASSLGSSGLLRPFF.

In the case of this clonotype: The junction and the germline gene differ at one end; a read error may be behind it. This sequence joins TRBV25-1 and TRBJ1-2; D unresolved. CDR1 and CDR2 from the germline V gene are MGHDK and SYGVNS. The CDR3 is 12 amino acids. Written as DNA, the CDR3 is TGTGCCAGCAGGGACTCCTTCTATGGCTGCACCTTC. The encoded protein is CASRDSFYGCTF.

The chain links TRBV5-1 to TRBJ2-2, with D perhaps being TRBD1 or TRBD2 (6 bases each). The CDR3 is made up of 16 amino acids. The V and J ends lost 1 base and 6 bases respectively, with 16 bases between them. Per germline, CDR1 SGHRS and CDR2 YFSETQ. The CDR3 sequence: CASSLNWGAPAGELFF. DNA for the CDR3: TGCGCCAGCAGCTTGAATTGGGGGGCCCCCGCCGGGGAGCTGTTTTTT.

The rearrangement joins TRBV18 to TRBJ2-7; a possible D gene is TRBD1 (5 bases). The germline V gene has CDR1 KGHSH and CDR2 LQKENI. This CDR3 contains 15 residues. Trimming shortened V by 0 bases and J by 2 bases, and 11 bases separated the two germline ends. CDR3 sequence: CASSPPGVGPYEQYF. In DNA form, the CDR3 reads TGTGCCAGCTCACCACCAGGGGTGGGTCCCTACGAGCAGTACTTC.

The J gene is TRBJ2-5, the V gene TRBV10-3, with 8 positions matching TRBD2. V trimming: 8 bases; J trimming: 2 bases; junction bases outside the gene matches: 4. Germline loops: CDR1 ENHRY, CDR2 SYGVKD. The CDR3 runs to 13 residues. CDR3 nucleotides: TGTGCCATCTCCGGGGGGGGACAAGAGACCCAGTACTTC. Translating gives CAISGGGQETQYF.

This clonotype was observed many times. The rearrangement links TRBV6-5 to TRBJ1-1, with D perhaps TRBD1 (5 bases). V lost 2 bases to trimming and J lost 3 bases, with 10 bases between them. CDR1 and CDR2 from the germline V gene are MNHEY and SVGAGI. This CDR3 has 14 residues. CDR3 residues: CASSYNGADTEAFF. CDR3 nucleotide sequence: TGTGCCAGCAGTTACAACGGGGCGGACACTGAAGCTTTCTTT.

This chain links TRBV27 with TRBJ2-5, with 9 nucleotides matching TRBD1. Germline V gene lookup returns CDR1 MNHEY and CDR2 SMNVEV (reference sequence). The length of the CDR3 is 14 residues. Germline trimming cut 6 bases from V and 5 bases from J; bases unmatched to any gene: 7. CDR3 sequence (DNA): TGTGCCAGCAGCCGGGACAGGGACTGGGAGACCCAGTACTTC. Residues: CASSRDRDWETQYF.